This T cell receptor (beta chain) came from a study of cytotoxic CD8 clonotypes in ibrutinib-treated CLL. The wider study: Each sample contained, on average, just over 250,000 productive templates and some 90,000 productive rearrangements.

The assay was immunoSEQ multiplex PCR, and TCRdb's table has in-frame clones only and misses some. This table holds about 250,000 clones, less than 75% found once. This clone was observed a few times. Its antigen is unknown. Trimming took 4 bases from V and 4 from J; bases not matched to a gene: 0. The CDR3 sequence is 12 residues long. Germline lookup yields CDR1 SNHLY and CDR2 FYNNEI. Study-level results: Sustained-remission and progressing patients were not sampled at matched times. Increased clonality at ibrutinib response gave way to a return toward baseline at progression.

Here the sequenced sample was PBMCs, taken after 24 months of ibrutinib treatment. The source is a human donor with chronic lymphocytic leukemia. This rearrangement joins TRBV2 to TRBJ2-7; 8 bases match TRBD1. CDR3 sequence (DNA): TGTGCCAGCAGTGGACAGGGGTACGAGCAGTACTTC. Translation gives CASSGQGYEQYF.